This T cell receptor beta chain was documented in a study of T-cell memory formation after mild COVID-19. Across the whole study: TCR clusters largely stayed donor specific.

The CDR3 loop spans 16 amino acids. The V gene lost 5 bases and the J gene lost 3 bases, with 17 bases spanning the gap. cDNA libraries for TCR alpha and TCR beta, carrying sample barcodes and UMIs, came from 5'RACE with constant-segment primers. TCRdb analysed the 5' RACE reads with MiXCR anew, one entry per CDR3 protein. The sample contains 350,000 or so distinct CDR3 sequences, less than 25% of which appear only once. This clonotype turned up a few times. No antigen is known for it. General observations from the study: Pre-infection memory carried some responding clones, suggesting that cross-reactive memory joined. CD4/CD8 balance characterized clones contracting day 15 to 85, and CD4+ skew characterized later expanders.

This clonotype was sampled from a man between 18 and 35 years old who had mild COVID-19 (a few samples of this study predate the infection). Cell type and time point are not known. The gene calls are TRBV12-3 or TRBV12-4 and TRBJ2-1, with D tentatively TRBD2 (6 bases). The sample comprised PBMCs or a T cell subset sorted from them (not recorded which). The CDR3 protein is CASSPRRGVRYNEQFF. CDR3 bases: TGTGCCAGCAGTCCACGGAGGGGCGTACGCTACAATGAGCAGTTCTTC.